This record covers a single TCR beta chain. No antigen is known for it. The data derive from a study of cytomegalovirus exposure and HLA in healthy donors. Trimming took 2 bases from V and 3 from J, leaving 13 bases between them. Looked up from germline, CDR1 is SQVTM and CDR2 is ANQGSEA. CDR3 length: 14 amino acids. Study outcomes and limitations: In terms of immune exposure information, only CMV serostatus was available. A later analysis reportedly found fewer N-insertions in an Asian-associated ancestry cluster than the roughly 670-donor mean. A later analysis found that most CMV-associated TCR beta chains appeared HLA-restricted. For most TCR beta V segments, an earlier analysis put the productive rate at about 87% or about 30% of the time.

PCR involved 60 Vbeta and 13 Jbeta primers. Some clones are missing from TCRdb's copy, which holds only in-frame ones; the method was immunoSEQ multiplex PCR. The sample records about 130,000 clones, roughly four fifths being singletons. V is TRBV29-1 and J is TRBJ1-1; D remains ambiguous. Sequenced sample: PBMCs. This clonotype was sampled from a woman aged 40 to 50 in good health and CMV-seropositive. In nucleotides, the CDR3 is TGCAGCGTTGAATCCTCCGGGAGTTACACTGAAGCTTTCTTT. This gives the protein CSVESSGSYTEAFF.